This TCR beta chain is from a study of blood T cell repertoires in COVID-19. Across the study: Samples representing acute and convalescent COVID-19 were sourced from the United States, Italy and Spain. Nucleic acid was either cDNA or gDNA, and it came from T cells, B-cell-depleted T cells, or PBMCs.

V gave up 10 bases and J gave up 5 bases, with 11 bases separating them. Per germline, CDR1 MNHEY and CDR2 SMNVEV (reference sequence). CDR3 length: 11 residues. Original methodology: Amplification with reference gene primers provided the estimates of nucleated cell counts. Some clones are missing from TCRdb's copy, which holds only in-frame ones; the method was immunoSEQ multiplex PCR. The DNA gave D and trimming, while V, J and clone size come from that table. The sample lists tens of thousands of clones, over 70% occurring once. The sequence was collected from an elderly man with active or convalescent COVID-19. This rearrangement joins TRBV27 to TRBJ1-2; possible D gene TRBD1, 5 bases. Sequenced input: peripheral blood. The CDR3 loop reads CANQGVYGYTF. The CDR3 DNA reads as TGTGCCAACCAGGGTGTATATGGCTACACCTTC.